This note documents a single T cell receptor beta chain sequence. The antigen is undetermined. PCR involved 60 Vbeta and 13 Jbeta primers. Only in-frame clones appear in the TCRdb table, and some are missing; sequencing was by immunoSEQ multiplex PCR. The sample holds nearly 95,000 clones, approximately 63% seen once. The data are from a study of cytomegalovirus exposure and HLA in healthy donors. Study overall: Within an early data release were tens of millions of unique TCRs drawn from HLA-typed donors.

Germline CDR1 is SGHTS and CDR2 is YDEGEE. V was clipped by 0 bases and J by 5 bases, with 15 bases between them. The CDR3 extends over 15 amino acids. The study, taken as a whole, reports: The authors listed about 170 TCR beta chains as cytomegalovirus-associated. Later work showed greater clonal expansion in HLA-associated TCR beta chains than in equally common others. The authors excluded some V segments, including TRBV6-2 and TRBV6-3, as indistinguishable.

The sequenced material came from PBMCs. The J gene is TRBJ2-7, the V gene TRBV5-8, with D possibly TRBD1 on 6 matching bases. The TCR originated in a woman in her 30s in good health and CMV-seronegative. CDR3 DNA sequence: TGTGCCAGCAGCTTGGGTACAGGGTTATTCAACGAGCAGTACTTC. Translation gives CASSLGTGLFNEQYF. The full variable domain, its missing parts supplied by reference TRBV5-8 and TRBJ2-7, is EAGVTQSPTHLIKTRGQQATLRCSPISGHTSVYWYQQALGLGLQFLLWYDEGEERNRGNFPPRFSGRQFPNYSSELNVNALELEDSALYLCASSLGTGLFNEQYFGPGTRLTVT.